The next 24 T cell receptor beta chains were all read from a single sample in a study of blood T cell repertoires in COVID-19. The data were produced by immunoSEQ multiplex PCR, yet TCRdb's version contains in-frame clones alone and is incomplete. The sample has approximately 270,000 clones, 70% to 90% seen once. The sample comprised peripheral blood. All receptors derive from a man younger than 30 with active or convalescent COVID-19.

This chain joins TRBV9 and TRBJ1-1; 8 nucleotides agree with TRBD1. The CDR3 loop spans 15 amino acids. Germline loops: CDR1 SGDLS, CDR2 YYNGEE. V was pared by 2 bases and J by 1 base, with 4 bases of the junction left unmatched. The CDR3 spells CASSVFGTGNTEAFF. The CDR3 DNA reads as TGTGCCAGCAGCGTCTTCGGGACAGGGAACACTGAAGCTTTCTTT.

This clone was seen once. The genes are TRBV18 and TRBJ1-4, with D perhaps matching TRBD1 (5 bases). The CDR3 consists of 16 residues. Between the trimmed V and J ends, which lost 2 bases and 0 bases, there was a span of 10 bases. In germline, CDR1 is KGHSH, CDR2 LQKENI. The CDR3 nucleotides read TGTGCCAGCTCACCAAGGGCGACAGCAACTAATGAAAAACTGTTTTTT. This sequence encodes CASSPRATATNEKLFF.

The rearrangement links TRBV7-9 to TRBJ1-1, with D possibly TRBD1 on 6 matching bases. CDR1 SEHNR and CDR2 FQNEAQ come from the germline V gene (reference sequence). Trimming removed 4 bases at V and 4 bases at J, with 13 bases between. The CDR3 extends over 14 amino acids. CDR3 sequence: CASSYREEGTEAFF. As DNA, the CDR3 is TGTGCCAGCAGCTACAGGGAAGAGGGCACTGAAGCTTTCTTT.

This rearrangement joins TRBV27 to TRBJ2-3, with D possibly matching TRBD2 (5 bases). This CDR3 is 20 amino acids long. The V end lost 0 bases, the J end lost 7 bases, and 29 bases lay between the germline ends. Germline assignment: CDR1 MNHEY and CDR2 SMNVEV (reference sequence). The DNA of the CDR3 is TGTGCCAGCAGTTTATCCGGGCGGCAGAGGGTCAGTTCATGGGGAAATACGCAGTATTTT. Its translation: CASSLSGRQRVSSWGNTQYF.

This clone was detected once. This chain links TRBV19 with TRBJ2-7; TRBD2 matches at 10 bases. Per the germline V gene, CDR1 is LNHDA and CDR2 is SQIVND (reference sequence). The CDR3 runs 15 residues. With V trimmed by 1 base and J by 2 bases, 2 bases remained unmatched. CDR3 loop: CASSIVAGGPYEQYF. The CDR3 DNA reads as TGTGCCAGTAGTATAGTAGCGGGAGGTCCCTACGAGCAGTACTTC.

The J gene is TRBJ1-2, the V gene TRBV4-1, with D possibly being TRBD1 (5 bases). Germline V gives CDR1 MGHRA, CDR2 YSYEKL. The length of the CDR3 is 15 residues. Trimming shortened V by 1 base and J by 0 bases, and 9 bases separated the two germline ends. The CDR3 sequence: CASSQGDRPNYGYTF. The CDR3 nucleotides read TGCGCCAGCAGCCAAGGCGACAGACCTAACTATGGCTACACCTTC.

V is TRBV7-6 and J is TRBJ2-7, with a weak D call TRBD1 (5 bases). The V and J ends lost 5 bases and 3 bases respectively, with 17 bases between them. Germline CDR1 SGHVS, CDR2 FNYEAQ. The CDR3 totals 15 residues. The CDR3 bases are TGTGCCAGCAGCCCTGAAGGCGCAGGGCGCTACGAGCAGTACTTC. Its translation is CASSPEGAGRYEQYF.

The gene calls are TRBV19 and TRBJ2-7, with 7 nucleotides matching TRBD1. Germline trimming cut 9 bases from V and 4 bases from J; bases unmatched to any gene: 9. The germline V gene has CDR1 LNHDA and CDR2 SQIVND (reference sequence). The CDR3 is 13 residues long. The CDR3 DNA follows: TGTGCCAGCCAACAGGGGAACGCGTACGAGCAGTACTTC. Translating it yields CASQQGNAYEQYF.

V gene TRBV30 combines with J gene TRBJ2-2; unclear D gene. Trimming shortened V by 0 bases and J by 8 bases, and 28 bases separated the two germline ends. Germline V CDR1 and CDR2: GTSNPN, SVGIG (reference sequence). The CDR3 extends over 19 amino acids. The CDR3 region is CAWSVHQEKIPRPRGELFF. CDR3 DNA: TGTGCCTGGAGTGTACATCAGGAAAAAATCCCCCGGCCCAGGGGGGAGCTGTTTTTT.

The sample holds one count of this clone. The chain carries TRBV27 and TRBJ2-7; TRBD2 aligns across 13 bases. The CDR3 is 15 residues long. CDR1 MNHEY and CDR2 SMNVEV come from the germline V gene (reference sequence). V shed 6 bases and J 2 bases; nucleotides not matched to a gene: 4. Here the CDR3 reads CASRPGTSGTYEQYF. The DNA of the CDR3 is TGTGCCAGCAGACCCGGGACTAGCGGGACCTACGAGCAGTACTTC.

This clone has only one observation. The V and J genes are TRBV6-6 and TRBJ1-1, with D maybe TRBD1 (6 bases). This CDR3 has 12 amino acids. V was shortened by 6 bases and J by 7 bases, with 12 bases between the two germline ends. CDR1 and CDR2 from the germline V gene are MNHNY and SVGAGI (reference sequence). For the CDR3, the DNA is TGTGCCAGCAGCCGCGTAGGGGGTGAAGCTTTCTTT. The encoded protein is CASSRVGGEAFF.

The chain has TRBV7-8 and TRBJ2-7, with D perhaps matching TRBD2 (6 bases). In germline, CDR1 is SGHVS, CDR2 FQNEAQ. Trimming cost V 8 bases and J 6 bases, with 20 bases left between them. This CDR3 contains 14 residues. For the CDR3, the DNA is TGTGCCAGCGCCGGCGTTAGAGGGCGGGGCGAGCAGTACTTC. Its protein is CASAGVRGRGEQYF.

This chain connects TRBV2 to TRBJ2-1, with 7 bases aligning to TRBD2. This CDR3 spans 13 amino acids. The V and J ends lost 8 bases and 4 bases, in that order; junction bases with no gene match: 5. The germline V gene encodes CDR1 SNHLY and CDR2 FYNNEI. The DNA of the CDR3 is TGTGCCAGCTGTCTAGCGGAGTACAATGAGCAGTTCTTC. Amino acid sequence: CASCLAEYNEQFF. Variable domain in full (rest from reference TRBV2 and TRBJ2-1): EPEVTQTPSHQVTQMGQEVILRCVPISNHLYFYWYRQILGQKVEFLVSFYNNEISEKSEIFDDQFSVERPDGSNFTLKIRSTKLEDSAMYFCASCLAEYNEQFFGPGTRLTVL.

The chain carries TRBV12-3 or TRBV12-4 and TRBJ2-5; TRBD2 might be the D (5 bases). Trimming pared 6 bases from V and 4 bases from J, leaving 12 bases between. CDR3 length: 13 residues. The chain's CDR3 is CASRLVGLETQYF. CDR3 DNA sequence: TGTGCCAGCAGACTAGTAGGGCTAGAGACCCAGTACTTC.

The chain employs TRBV5-8 and TRBJ1-1; D uncertain. Germline V gene sequence: CDR1 SGHTS, CDR2 YDEGEE. This CDR3 spans 15 amino acids. The ends were cut back, 0 bases at V and 0 bases at J, with 9 bases in the middle. The CDR3 DNA reads TGTGCCAGCAGCTTGGGGAAAGACATGAACACTGAAGCTTTCTTT. It is translated as CASSLGKDMNTEAFF.

The chain couples TRBV5-1 to TRBJ2-1, with a possible D match to TRBD2 (7 bases). The CDR3 extends over 15 amino acids. CDR1 and CDR2 (germline): SGHRS, YFSETQ. V lost 4 bases, J lost 3 bases, and 14 bases lay in between. The CDR3 DNA follows: TGCGCCAGCAGCCTGCGGGGGCAGGACTACAATGAGCAGTTCTTC. It is translated as CASSLRGQDYNEQFF.

The V and J genes are TRBV9 and TRBJ2-1, with 10 bases lining up with TRBD2. V shed 3 bases, J shed 4 bases, and the junction held 7 bases outside the gene matches. The CDR3 totals 16 residues. In germline, CDR1 is SGDLS, CDR2 YYNGEE. The CDR3 DNA reads TGTGCCAGCAGCGAATCCGGGACTAGCGTATACAATGAGCAGTTCTTC. This encodes CASSESGTSVYNEQFF.

In DNA form, the CDR3 reads TGTGCCAGCAGCCAAGAAAAGTTTGGGACAGCAGAAAAACTGTTTTTT. Translation: CASSQEKFGTAEKLFF. V and J are TRBV3-1 (or the pseudogene TRBV3-2) and TRBJ1-4; 7 positions agree with TRBD1. The CDR3 is 16 residues long. The V and J ends lost 0 bases and 8 bases, in that order; junction bases with no gene match: 9. Germline V CDR1 and CDR2: LGHDT, YNNKEL (reference sequence).

The rearrangement uses TRBV4-3 and TRBJ1-2, with TRBD1 matching 8 bases. There are 14 residues in the CDR3. V lost 3 bases, J lost 5 bases, and 5 bases stayed unmatched. Germline values: CDR1 LGHNA, CDR2 YSLEER. The CDR3 protein is CASSQENRGYGYTF. CDR3 nucleotides: TGCGCCAGCAGCCAGGAAAACAGGGGGTATGGCTACACCTTC.

The chain recombines TRBV27 with TRBJ2-1; D perhaps matches TRBD2 (5 bases). Looked up from germline, CDR1 is MNHEY and CDR2 is SMNVEV (reference sequence). This CDR3 is built from 13 residues. The V gene lost 3 bases and the J gene lost 6 bases, with 9 bases spanning the gap. CDR3 DNA: TGTGCCAGCAGTTTTAGACGGGGCAATGAGCAGTTCTTC. This translates into CASSFRRGNEQFF.

This chain uses TRBV5-1 with TRBJ2-1; D unresolved. The length of the CDR3 is 15 residues. CDR1 is SGHRS, CDR2 YFSETQ, per germline. Trimming pared 4 bases from V and 4 bases from J, leaving 15 bases between. For the CDR3, the DNA is TGCGCCAGCAGCCTCCAACAGCCCCTATACAATGAGCAGTTCTTC. Translating it yields CASSLQQPLYNEQFF.

The chain recombines TRBV6-5 with TRBJ2-5; weak D call: TRBD2 (7 bases). The germline V and J ends were trimmed by 0 bases and 5 bases, with 13 bases remaining between them. The CDR3 extends over 15 amino acids. Germline-derived CDR1 and CDR2 are MNHEY and SVGAGI. The CDR3 is CASSYSGGRGETQYF. CDR3 bases: TGTGCCAGCAGTTACTCGGGGGGGCGCGGGGAGACCCAGTACTTC.

V is TRBV7-6 and J is TRBJ2-5; perhaps TRBD2 as D (6 bases). This CDR3 is built from 14 residues. CDR1 and CDR2 from the germline V gene are SGHVS and FNYEAQ. Trimming removed 5 bases at V and 1 base at J, with 11 bases between. The CDR3 nucleotides are TGTGCCAGCAGCATGGGACTCAGCCAAGAGACCCAGTACTTC. Its translation: CASSMGLSQETQYF.

The rearrangement links TRBV24-1 to TRBJ1-1, with D unresolved. The CDR3 spans 11 residues. In germline, CDR1 is KGHDR, CDR2 SFDVKD. V shed 4 bases and J shed 8 bases, with 7 bases lying between them. CDR3 protein: CATSDSLEAFF. The CDR3 nucleotides are TGTGCCACCAGTGACTCCCTCGAAGCTTTCTTT.